This T cell receptor beta chain comes out of a study of T cells in Graves' hyperthyroidism and ophthalmopathy. Across the study: Peripheral blood was obtained at initial diagnosis, preceding any treatment.

RNA transcripts yielded amplified TCR beta CDR3 regions. When the TCR CDR3 underwent first-round RT-PCR, the HTBI primer set was used. TCRdb re-called the multiplex PCR reads through MiXCR, storing one row per CDR3 protein. Here the sample spans nearly 750,000 distinct CDR3 sequences, about a third being singletons. A note on this clonotype: Its target is unknown.

The V and J ends lost 1 base and 8 bases, in that order; junction bases with no gene match: 10. This CDR3 region has 15 residues. Germline CDR1 reads ENHRY; CDR2 reads SYGVKD. Patients showing uncontrolled infection, other autoimmune disease, pregnancy or lactation were ineligible. General study points: The authors' 13 V-J model separated ophthalmopathy from stable hyperthyroidism. Blood also carried most thyroid clonotypes expanded above 0.001.

The specimen sequenced was blood. V gene TRBV10-3 combines with J gene TRBJ1-2; 7 bases match TRBD1. The receptor was derived from a woman between 35 and 50 years old with Graves' hyperthyroidism. CDR3 DNA: TGTGCCATCAGTGAGTTTGGAGGGACAGCTGTCGGCTACACCTTC. Amino acid sequence: CAISEFGGTAVGYTF.